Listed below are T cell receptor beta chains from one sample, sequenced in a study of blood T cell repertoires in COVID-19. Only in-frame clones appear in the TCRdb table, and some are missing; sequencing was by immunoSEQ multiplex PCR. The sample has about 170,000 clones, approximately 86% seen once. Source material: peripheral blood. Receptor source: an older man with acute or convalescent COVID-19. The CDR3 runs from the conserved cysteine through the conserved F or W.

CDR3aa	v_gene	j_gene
CASSILAGLGYEQYF	TRBV9	TRBJ2-7
CASSLIMNTEAFF	TRBV5-1	TRBJ1-1
CASSLREFGYNEQFF	TRBV27	TRBJ2-1
CASSQDPLAGVSHEQYF	TRBV4-1	TRBJ2-7
CASSSPGTANSPLHF	TRBV28	TRBJ1-6
CASSPWQGYNEQFF	TRBV18	TRBJ2-1
CAIKGVSMNTEAFF	TRBV10-3	TRBJ1-1
CASSRDSGNTIYF	TRBV19	TRBJ1-3
CASSQRPGQGAHEQYF	TRBV4-3	TRBJ2-7
CASSVGPGLSNTEAFF	TRBV9	TRBJ1-1
CAWNSQGPNYGYTF	TRBV30	TRBJ1-2
CASRSLLQGVRQPQHF	TRBV27	TRBJ1-5
CAAIFTGTEYGYTF	TRBV6-5	TRBJ1-2
CASSPGTGPYPQHF	TRBV11-2	TRBJ1-5
CASSIDRVGRVGYTF	TRBV19	TRBJ1-2
CSARDVYEAFF	TRBV20-1	TRBJ1-1
CASSFQGPATNEKLFF	TRBV5-1	TRBJ1-4
CASSVGVHHEQYF	TRBV9	TRBJ2-7
CASSLTPTGEQYF	TRBV9	TRBJ2-7
CASRGGLFQETQYF	TRBV2	TRBJ2-5
CASSRVRQPQHF	TRBV7-9	TRBJ1-5
CASSQEGTSPTGELFF	TRBV3-1/TRBV3-2	TRBJ2-2
CASSLDRGRTGELFF	TRBV28	TRBJ2-2
CASSARGQGQTDTQYF	TRBV9	TRBJ2-3
CASSLAGTNTDTQYF	TRBV11-2	TRBJ2-3
CASSYRGRGEKLFF	TRBV6-5	TRBJ1-4
CASSWGGGGPQHF	TRBV5-6	TRBJ1-5
CASSLRQGASEQYF	TRBV5-4	TRBJ2-7
CASSQDAQGGNTEAFF	TRBV4-2	TRBJ1-1
CASSPQTGSFTEAFF	TRBV2	TRBJ1-1
CASSIPGPNDSGANVLTF	TRBV7-7	TRBJ2-6
CASSVIGGYGYTF	TRBV9	TRBJ1-2
CASSQDFDQPQHF	TRBV4-1	TRBJ1-5
CASKRKQRERNEQYF	TRBV28	TRBJ2-7
CASSSPQVNGYTF	TRBV5-4	TRBJ1-2
CASSSPPEGATGTQPQHF	TRBV11-2	TRBJ1-5
CASSLGREQPQHF	TRBV7-2	TRBJ1-5
CASSPRTGQPQHF	TRBV7-8	TRBJ1-5
CASSLSAGYFF	TRBV28	TRBJ2-1
CASSPRTASQETQYF	TRBV4-2	TRBJ2-5
CASSHRDSGQETQYF	TRBV4-3	TRBJ2-5
CASAQFLDTGELFF	TRBV7-3	TRBJ2-2
CASNTQQAEAFF	TRBV2	TRBJ1-1
CASSQDLTAALHF	TRBV3-1/TRBV3-2	TRBJ1-6
CASKRGQAYEQYF	TRBV27	TRBJ2-7
CASSNRRVGSAETQYF	TRBV19	TRBJ2-5
CASSERRRDRETQYF	TRBV2	TRBJ2-5
CSVEGQGAWGGYTF	TRBV29-1	TRBJ1-2
CASSYRGTSTDTQYF	TRBV6-5	TRBJ2-3
CAISVAANTEAFF	TRBV10-3	TRBJ1-1
CAWSPLDRGIGPQHF	TRBV30	TRBJ1-5
CASTPGGGSTEAFF	TRBV28	TRBJ1-1